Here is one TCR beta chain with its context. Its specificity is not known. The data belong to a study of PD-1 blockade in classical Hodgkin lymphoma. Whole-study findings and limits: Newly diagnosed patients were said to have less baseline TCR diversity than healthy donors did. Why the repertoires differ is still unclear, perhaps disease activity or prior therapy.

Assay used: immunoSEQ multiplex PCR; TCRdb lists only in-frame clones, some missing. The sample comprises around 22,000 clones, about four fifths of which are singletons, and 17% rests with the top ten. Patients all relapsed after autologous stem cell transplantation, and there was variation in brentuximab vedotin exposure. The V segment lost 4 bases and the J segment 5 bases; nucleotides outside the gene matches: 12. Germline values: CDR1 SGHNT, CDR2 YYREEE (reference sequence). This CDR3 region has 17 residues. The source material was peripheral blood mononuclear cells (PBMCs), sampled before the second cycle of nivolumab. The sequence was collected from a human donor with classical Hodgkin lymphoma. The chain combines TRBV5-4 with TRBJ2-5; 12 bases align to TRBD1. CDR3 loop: CASSPFAGQGAIETQYF. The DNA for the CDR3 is TGTGCCAGCAGCCCATTTGCGGGACAGGGGGCTATTGAGACCCAGTACTTC.